The 5 T cell receptor beta chains reported below all come from one sample, sequenced in a study of cytomegalovirus exposure and HLA in healthy donors. Researchers ran the PCR with 60 Vbeta and 13 Jbeta primers. Repertoires were generated with immunoSEQ multiplex PCR, while TCRdb's copy carries only in-frame clones and drops some. This sample yields around 190,000 clones, of which 80% to 90% are seen a single time; 1.5% to 2% belongs to the top ten. The source material was PBMCs. Every receptor here comes from a man aged 35-49 years in good health and CMV-seropositive.

The rearrangement links TRBV5-5 to TRBJ2-3; a possible D gene is TRBD1 (5 bases). The CDR3 runs to 16 residues. The germline V gene has CDR1 SGHKS and CDR2 YYEKEE (reference sequence). V dropped 2 bases and J dropped 0 bases, with 13 bases sitting between them. The CDR3 here is CASSFPLQGSTDTQYF. As DNA, the CDR3 is TGTGCCAGCAGCTTCCCTCTCCAGGGTAGCACAGATACGCAGTATTTT.

In this sample, this clone turned up once. The rearrangement uses TRBV4-3 and TRBJ1-6; 8 bases fit TRBD1. Per the germline V gene, CDR1 is LGHNA and CDR2 is YSLEER. The CDR3 length is 17 residues. V lost 2 bases to trimming and J lost 6 bases; unmatched junction nucleotides: 9. The CDR3 DNA reads TGCGCCAGCAGCCAATACACACCGGGACAGGCTAATTCACCCCTCCACTTT. Its protein is CASSQYTPGQANSPLHF.

The chain carries TRBV5-1 and TRBJ2-7; TRBD1 matches 9 bases. Germline CDR1 and CDR2: SGHRS and YFSETQ. J lost 7 bases, V lost 1 base, and 6 bases had no gene match. The CDR3 totals 14 residues. The CDR3 sequence is CASSLITGGQEQYF. The CDR3 DNA reads as TGCGCCAGCAGCTTGATCACAGGGGGCCAGGAGCAGTACTTC.

This chain uses TRBV2 with TRBJ1-5; D is ambiguous. The CDR3 covers 15 residues. Germline V gives CDR1 SNHLY, CDR2 FYNNEI. V lost 6 bases, J lost 2 bases, and 14 bases lay in between. The CDR3 bases are TGTGCCAGCAGCCCACTCTTAAGTCGCAATCAGCCCCAGCATTTT. Translation: CASSPLLSRNQPQHF. The whole variable domain, filled in from reference TRBV2 and TRBJ1-5, reads EPEVTQTPSHQVTQMGQEVILRCVPISNHLYFYWYRQILGQKVEFLVSFYNNEISEKSEIFDDQFSVERPDGSNFTLKIRSTKLEDSAMYFCASSPLLSRNQPQHFGDGTRLSIL.

This clone has more than one count but fewer than ten. The CDR3 here is CASSFFDRNSGNTIYF. The CDR3 DNA is TGTGCCAGCAGCTTTTTCGACAGGAACTCTGGAAACACCATATATTTT. This chain links TRBV5-6 with TRBJ1-3; D is perhaps TRBD1 (6 bases). The V end was cut by 2 bases, the J end by 0 bases, with 12 bases between. Germline V gives CDR1 SGHDT, CDR2 YYEEEE. The CDR3 has 16 residues.